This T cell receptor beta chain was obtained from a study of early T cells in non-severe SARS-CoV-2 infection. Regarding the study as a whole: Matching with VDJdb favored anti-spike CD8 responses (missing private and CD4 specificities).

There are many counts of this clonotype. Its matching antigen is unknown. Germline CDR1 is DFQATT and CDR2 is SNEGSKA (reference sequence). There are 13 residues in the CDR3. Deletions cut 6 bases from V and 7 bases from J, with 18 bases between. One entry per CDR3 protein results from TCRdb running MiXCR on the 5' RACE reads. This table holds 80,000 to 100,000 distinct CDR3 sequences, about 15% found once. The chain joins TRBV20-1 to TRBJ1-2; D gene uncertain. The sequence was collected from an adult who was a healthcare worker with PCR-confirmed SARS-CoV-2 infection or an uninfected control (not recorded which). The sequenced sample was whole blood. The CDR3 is CSARTVPEGGYTF. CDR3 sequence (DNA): TGCAGTGCCAGGACCGTGCCTGAAGGTGGCTACACCTTC.